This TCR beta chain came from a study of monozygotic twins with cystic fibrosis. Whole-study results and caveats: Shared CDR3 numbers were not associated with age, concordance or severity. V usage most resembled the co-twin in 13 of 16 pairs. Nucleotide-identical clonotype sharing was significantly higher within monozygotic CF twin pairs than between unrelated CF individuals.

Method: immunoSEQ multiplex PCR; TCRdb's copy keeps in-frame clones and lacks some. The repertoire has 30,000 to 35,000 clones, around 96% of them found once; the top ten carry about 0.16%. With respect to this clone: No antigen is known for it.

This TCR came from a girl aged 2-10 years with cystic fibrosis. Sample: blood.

The CDR3 loop reads CSAGTGREKLFF. The CDR3 DNA reads TGCAGCGCGGGGACAGGGCGGGAAAAACTGTTTTTT. The gene calls are TRBV29-1 and TRBJ1-4; TRBD1 matches at 9 bases. Germline lookup yields CDR1 SQVTM and CDR2 ANQGSEA. With V trimmed by 7 bases and J by 8 bases, 5 bases remained unmatched. CDR3 length equals 12 residues.